This T cell receptor beta chain originates from a study of blood T cells in healthy people across ages. A second about 7 to 11 cycle PCR used barcoded and J-beta primers. TCRdb re-analysed the 5' RACE reads in MiXCR, keeping a single row per CDR3 protein. The repertoire holds 1.5 million to 2 million distinct CDR3 sequences, with 28% as singletons. Germline CDR1 MNHEY, CDR2 SVGAGI. With 8 bases removed from V and 1 base from J, the gap between germline ends came to 9 bases. There are 13 residues in the CDR3. The TCR comes from a woman aged 25 to 39 in good health. The chain joins TRBV6-5 to TRBJ1-5; unclear D gene. What was sequenced was blood. The CDR3 region is CASQPASNQPQHF. CDR3 nucleotides: TGTGCCAGCCAGCCGGCGAGCAATCAGCCCCAGCATTTT.